This TCR beta chain originates from a study of T cells in Graves' hyperthyroidism and ophthalmopathy. This clonotype has a count of ten or more. At one end, the junction sequence differs from germline, possibly due to a read error. RNA transcripts served as the template for amplifying TCR beta CDR3 regions. With the HTBI primer set, the TCR CDR3 went through a first round of RT-PCR. TCRdb processed the multiplex PCR reads anew with MiXCR; each CDR3 protein has one entry. The sample includes 350,000 to 500,000 distinct CDR3 sequences, 12% to 15% seen only once; the top ten take 5% to 6.5%. This CDR3 is built from 16 residues. Germline CDR1 is SSHAT and CDR2 is FNYEAQ (reference sequence).

The chain couples TRBV7-7 to TRBJ2-5; 12 bases are a match to TRBD2. This receptor was identified in a woman between 18 and 30 years old with Graves' hyperthyroidism. The sequencing sample was made of blood. CDR3 residues: CASSPTRTSGTETQYF. CDR3 nucleotide sequence: TGTGCTAGCAGCCCCACACGGACTAGCGGGACCGAGACCCAGTACTTC.